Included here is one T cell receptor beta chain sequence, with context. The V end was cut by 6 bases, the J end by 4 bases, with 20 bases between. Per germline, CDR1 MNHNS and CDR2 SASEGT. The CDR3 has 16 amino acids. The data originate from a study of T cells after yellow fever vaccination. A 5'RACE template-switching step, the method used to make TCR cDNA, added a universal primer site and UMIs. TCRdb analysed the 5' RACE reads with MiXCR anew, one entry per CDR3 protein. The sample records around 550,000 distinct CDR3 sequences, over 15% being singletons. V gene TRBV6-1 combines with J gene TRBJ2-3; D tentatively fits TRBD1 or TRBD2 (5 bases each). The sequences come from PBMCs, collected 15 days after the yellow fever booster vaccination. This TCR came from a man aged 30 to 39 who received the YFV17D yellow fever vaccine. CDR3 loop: CASRPGLTIAADTQYF. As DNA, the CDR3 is TGTGCCAGCAGGCCGGGGCTCACGATTGCAGCAGATACGCAGTATTTT.